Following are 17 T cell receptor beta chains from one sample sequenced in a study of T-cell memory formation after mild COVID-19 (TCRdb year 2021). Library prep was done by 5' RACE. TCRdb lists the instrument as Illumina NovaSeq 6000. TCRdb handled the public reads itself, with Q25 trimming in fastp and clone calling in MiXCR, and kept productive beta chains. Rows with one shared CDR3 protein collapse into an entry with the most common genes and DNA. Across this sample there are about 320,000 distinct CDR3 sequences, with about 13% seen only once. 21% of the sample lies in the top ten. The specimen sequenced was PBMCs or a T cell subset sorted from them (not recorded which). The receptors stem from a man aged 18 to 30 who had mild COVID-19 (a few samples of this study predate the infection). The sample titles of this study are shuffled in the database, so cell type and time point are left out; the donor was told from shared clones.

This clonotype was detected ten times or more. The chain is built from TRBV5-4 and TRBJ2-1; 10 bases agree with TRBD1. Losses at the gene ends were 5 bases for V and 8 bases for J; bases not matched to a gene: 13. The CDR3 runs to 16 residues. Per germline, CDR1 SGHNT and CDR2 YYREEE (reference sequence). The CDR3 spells CASSSLSGTGVDEQFF. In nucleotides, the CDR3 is TGTGCCAGCAGTTCCCTATCCGGGACAGGGGTGGATGAGCAGTTCTTC.

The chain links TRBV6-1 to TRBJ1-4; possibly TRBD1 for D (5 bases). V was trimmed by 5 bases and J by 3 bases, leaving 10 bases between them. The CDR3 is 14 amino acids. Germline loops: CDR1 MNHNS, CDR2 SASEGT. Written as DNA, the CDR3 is TGTGCCAGCAGTCCCGGGGGGTCTAATGAAAAACTGTTTTTT. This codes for CASSPGGSNEKLFF.

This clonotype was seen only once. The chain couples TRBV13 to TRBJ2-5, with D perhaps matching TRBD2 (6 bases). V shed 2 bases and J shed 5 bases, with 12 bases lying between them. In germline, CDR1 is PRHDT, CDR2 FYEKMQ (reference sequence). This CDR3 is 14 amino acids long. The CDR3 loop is CASSLWAGKETQYF. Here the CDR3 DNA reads TGTGCCAGCAGCTTATGGGCGGGGAAGGAGACCCAGTACTTC.

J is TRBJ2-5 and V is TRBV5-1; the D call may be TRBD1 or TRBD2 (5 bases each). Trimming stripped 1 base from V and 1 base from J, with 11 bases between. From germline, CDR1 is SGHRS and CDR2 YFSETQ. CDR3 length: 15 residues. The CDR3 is CASSLLGTTQETQYF. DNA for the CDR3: TGCGCCAGCAGCTTGCTGGGGACCACCCAAGAGACCCAGTACTTC.

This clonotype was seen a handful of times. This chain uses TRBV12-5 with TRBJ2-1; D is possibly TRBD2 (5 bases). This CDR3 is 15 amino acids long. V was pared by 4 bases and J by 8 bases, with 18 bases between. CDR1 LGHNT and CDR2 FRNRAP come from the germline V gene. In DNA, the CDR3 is TGTGCTAGTGGTTCCGGGGAGTTCGGTGTGCATGAGCAGTTCTTC. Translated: CASGSGEFGVHEQFF.

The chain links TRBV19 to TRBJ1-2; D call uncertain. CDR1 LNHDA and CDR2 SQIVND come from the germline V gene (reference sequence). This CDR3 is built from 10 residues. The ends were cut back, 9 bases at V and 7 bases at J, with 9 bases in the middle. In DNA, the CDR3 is TGTGCCAGCCGGGATACTGGCTACACCTTC. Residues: CASRDTGYTF. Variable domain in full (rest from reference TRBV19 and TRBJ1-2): DGGITQSPKYLFRKEGQNVTLSCEQNLNHDAMYWYRQDPGQGLRLIYYSQIVNDFQKGDIAEGYSVSREKKESFPLTVTSAQKNPTAFYLCASRDTGYTFGSGTRLTVV.

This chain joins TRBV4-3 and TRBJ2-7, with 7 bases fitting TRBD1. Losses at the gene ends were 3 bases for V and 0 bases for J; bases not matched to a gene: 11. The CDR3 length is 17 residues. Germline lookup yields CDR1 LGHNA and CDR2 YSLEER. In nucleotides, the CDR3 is TGCGCCAGCAGCCATGCCCGACAGGGTGAAGTCTCCTACGAGCAGTACTTC. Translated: CASSHARQGEVSYEQYF.

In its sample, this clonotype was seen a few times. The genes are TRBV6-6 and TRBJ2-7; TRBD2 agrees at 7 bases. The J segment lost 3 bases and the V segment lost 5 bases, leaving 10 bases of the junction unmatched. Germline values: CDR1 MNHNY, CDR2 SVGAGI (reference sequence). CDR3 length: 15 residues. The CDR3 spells CASSALGGTYYEQYF. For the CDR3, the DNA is TGTGCCAGCAGTGCACTGGGGGGGACTTACTACGAGCAGTACTTC.

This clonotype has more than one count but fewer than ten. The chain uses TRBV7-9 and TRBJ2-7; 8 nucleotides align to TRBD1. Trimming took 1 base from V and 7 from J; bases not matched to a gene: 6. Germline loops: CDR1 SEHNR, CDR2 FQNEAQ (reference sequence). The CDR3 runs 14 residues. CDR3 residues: CASSLVAGGKEQYF. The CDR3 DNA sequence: TGTGCCAGCAGCTTAGTGGCAGGGGGCAAAGAGCAGTACTTC.

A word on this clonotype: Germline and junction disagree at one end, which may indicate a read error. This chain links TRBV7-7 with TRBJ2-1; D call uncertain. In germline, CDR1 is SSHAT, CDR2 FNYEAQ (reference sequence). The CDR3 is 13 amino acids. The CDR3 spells CASSLAVNGEQFF. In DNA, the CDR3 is TGTGCTAGCAGCTTAGCTGTTAATGGTGAGCAGTTCTTC. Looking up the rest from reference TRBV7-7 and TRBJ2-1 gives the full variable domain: GAGVSQSPRYKVTKRGQDVTLRCDPISSHATLYWYQQALGQGPEFLTYFNYEAQPDKSGLPSDRFSAERPEGSISTLTIQRTEQRDSAMYRCASSLAVNGEQFFGPGTRLTVL.

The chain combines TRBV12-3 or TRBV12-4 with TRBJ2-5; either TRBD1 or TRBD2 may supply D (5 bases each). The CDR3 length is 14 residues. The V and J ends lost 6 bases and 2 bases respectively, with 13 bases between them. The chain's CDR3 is CASSPWDLQETQYF. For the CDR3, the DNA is TGTGCCAGCAGCCCATGGGACCTACAAGAGACCCAGTACTTC.

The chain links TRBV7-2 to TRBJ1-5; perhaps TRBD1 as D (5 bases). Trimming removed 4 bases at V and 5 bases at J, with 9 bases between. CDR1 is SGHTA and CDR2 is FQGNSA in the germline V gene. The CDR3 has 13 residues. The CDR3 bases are TGTGCCAGCAGCTCCGACAGATATCAGCCCCAGCATTTT. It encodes CASSSDRYQPQHF.

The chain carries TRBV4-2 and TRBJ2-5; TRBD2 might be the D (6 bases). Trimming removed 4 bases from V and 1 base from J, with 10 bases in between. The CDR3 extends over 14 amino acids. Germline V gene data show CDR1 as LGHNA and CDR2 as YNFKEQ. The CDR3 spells CASSRTTTQETQYF. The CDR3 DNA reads TGTGCCAGCAGCCGGACTACGACCCAAGAGACCCAGTACTTC.

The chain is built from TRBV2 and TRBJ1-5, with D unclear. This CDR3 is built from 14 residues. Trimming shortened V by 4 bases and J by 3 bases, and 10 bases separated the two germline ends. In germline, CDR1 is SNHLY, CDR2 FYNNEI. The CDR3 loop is CASSASSFNQPQHF. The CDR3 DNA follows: TGTGCCAGCAGTGCGAGCAGTTTCAATCAGCCCCAGCATTTT.

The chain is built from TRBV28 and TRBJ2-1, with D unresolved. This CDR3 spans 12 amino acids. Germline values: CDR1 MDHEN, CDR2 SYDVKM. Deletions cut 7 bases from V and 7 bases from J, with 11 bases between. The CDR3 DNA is TGTGCCAGCACCCCCTATGGGAATGAGCAGTTCTTC. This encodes CASTPYGNEQFF. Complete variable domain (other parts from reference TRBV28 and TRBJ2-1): DVKVTQSSRYLVKRTGEKVFLECVQDMDHENMFWYRQDPGLGLRLIYFSYDVKMKEKGDIPEGYSVSREKKERFSLILESASTNQTSMYLCASTPYGNEQFFGPGTRLTVL.

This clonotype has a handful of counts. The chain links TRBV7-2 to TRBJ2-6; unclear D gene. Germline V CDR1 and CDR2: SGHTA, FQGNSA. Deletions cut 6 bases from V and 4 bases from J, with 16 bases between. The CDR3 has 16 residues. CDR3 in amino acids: CASRGYLGNGANVLTF. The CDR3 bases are TGTGCCAGCAGAGGGTATCTAGGGAACGGGGCCAACGTCCTGACTTTC.

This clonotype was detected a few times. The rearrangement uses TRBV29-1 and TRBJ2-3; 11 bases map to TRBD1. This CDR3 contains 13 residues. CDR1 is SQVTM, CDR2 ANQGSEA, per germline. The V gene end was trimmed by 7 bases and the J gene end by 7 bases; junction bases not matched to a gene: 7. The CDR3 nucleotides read TGCAGCGCCCCGGGACAGGGGGTACATACGCAGTATTTT. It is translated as CSAPGQGVHTQYF.